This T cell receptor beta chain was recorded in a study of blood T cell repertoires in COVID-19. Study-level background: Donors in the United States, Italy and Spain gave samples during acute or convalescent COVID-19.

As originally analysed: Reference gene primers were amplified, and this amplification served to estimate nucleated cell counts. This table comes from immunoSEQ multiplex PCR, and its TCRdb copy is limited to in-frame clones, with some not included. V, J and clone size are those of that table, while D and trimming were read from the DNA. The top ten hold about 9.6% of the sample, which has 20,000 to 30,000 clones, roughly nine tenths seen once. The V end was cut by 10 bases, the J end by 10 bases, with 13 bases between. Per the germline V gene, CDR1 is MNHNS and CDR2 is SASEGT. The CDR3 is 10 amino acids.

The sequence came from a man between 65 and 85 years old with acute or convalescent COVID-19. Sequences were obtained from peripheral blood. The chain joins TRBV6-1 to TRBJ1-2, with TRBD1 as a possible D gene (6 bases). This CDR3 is CAIGQPSYTF. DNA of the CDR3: TGTGCCATCGGACAGCCGTCCTACACCTTC.